These T cell receptor beta chains were read from a single sample in a study of OX40 agonist ivuxolimab in advanced cancers. The repertoire was sequenced with immunoSEQ multiplex PCR; TCRdb's copy has only in-frame clones and lacks some. The sample yields some 44,000 clones, 65% to 85% seen once. Sequences were derived from CD4+ or CD8+ T cells sorted from blood, sampled in a trial of the OX40 agonist ivuxolimab. The receptors shown here come from an adult with an advanced solid tumor such as melanoma, head and neck, liver or kidney cancer. Each CDR3 is given with its conserved first and last residue.

V gene	J gene	CDR3 protein
TRBV7-9	TRBJ2-3	CASSYLGRGRAGDTQYF
TRBV14	TRBJ1-3	CASSETPVRQGALGNTIYF
TRBV4-3	TRBJ2-3	CASSQGGPGTASTDTQYF
TRBV2	TRBJ2-1	CATKDTSISYNEQFF
TRBV5-1	TRBJ2-1	CASSLGWLGTDNEQFF
TRBV7-2	TRBJ1-5	CASSSGGRDNQPQHF
TRBV19	TRBJ1-5	CASSIFPTQPQHF
TRBV19	TRBJ2-3	CASSIRRAGTDTQYF
TRBV7-3	TRBJ2-1	CASSLGGGGAHEQFF
TRBV28	TRBJ2-3	CASSLPGRRTDTQYF
TRBV5-6	TRBJ2-2	CASSLVGENTGELFF
TRBV6-6	TRBJ2-7	CASRSGGSGGQYF
TRBV28	TRBJ2-7	CASSLSALAKQYF
TRBV30	TRBJ2-5	CAWSPPTYGTGIQETQYF
TRBV28	TRBJ1-5	CASRDSGSANQPQHF
TRBV6-5	TRBJ1-2	CASGVSVVGHSGYTF
TRBV5-1	TRBJ2-3	CASSLAQGLDTQYF
TRBV6-6	TRBJ2-7	CASSYSPGDGGGEQYF
TRBV28	NA	CASSLSFPEQYF
TRBV18	TRBJ2-7	CASSPPWHSYEQYF
TRBV30	TRBJ1-2	CAWSGLLWQGKGYTF
TRBV5-1	TRBJ2-2	CASSWARDRGTGELFF
TRBV2	TRBJ2-1	CAPSGGLDEQFF
TRBV18	TRBJ2-1	CASSPGTSGTYNEQFF
TRBV5-1	TRBJ2-7	CASSLRGGSYEQYF
TRBV25-1	TRBJ2-3	CASAHGGTSTDTQYF
TRBV9	TRBJ2-3	CASSVASGSHSTDTQYF
TRBV6-1	TRBJ2-2	CASSERGLPQRELFF
TRBV5-1	TRBJ2-2	CASRDQGVTGELFF
TRBV28	TRBJ1-1	CASSPGISTEAFF
TRBV11-3	TRBJ1-1	CASSSMSHLEAFF